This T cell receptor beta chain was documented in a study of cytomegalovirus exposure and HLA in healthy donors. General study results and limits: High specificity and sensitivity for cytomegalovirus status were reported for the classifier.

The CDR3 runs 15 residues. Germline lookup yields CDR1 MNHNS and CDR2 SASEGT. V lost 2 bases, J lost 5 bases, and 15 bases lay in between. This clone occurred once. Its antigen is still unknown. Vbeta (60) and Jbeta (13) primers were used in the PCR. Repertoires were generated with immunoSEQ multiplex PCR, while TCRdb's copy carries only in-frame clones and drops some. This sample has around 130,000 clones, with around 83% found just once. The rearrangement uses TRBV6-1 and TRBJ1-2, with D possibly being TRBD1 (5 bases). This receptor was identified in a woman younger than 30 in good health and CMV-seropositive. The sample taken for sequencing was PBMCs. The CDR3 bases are TGTGCCAGCAGTGAATGGCAGGGCAGCTCTTATGGCTACACCTTC. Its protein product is CASSEWQGSSYGYTF.